These 5 T cell receptor beta chains were sequenced from one sample in a study of Tregs in tolerant kidney transplant recipients. Libraries were prepared by immunoSEQ multiplex PCR; TCRdb keeps only in-frame clonotypes and omits some of them. The sample lists just under 65,000 clones, approximately 98% occurring once. This sample comprised Tregs from blood, obtained before the transplant. The origin of the receptors is a human donor who received a combined kidney and bone marrow transplant.

This clone was recorded once. The chain is built from TRBV13 and TRBJ2-1, with D possibly being TRBD2 (6 bases). V lost 8 bases and J 7 bases, leaving 15 bases between the germline ends. The CDR3 is 13 residues long. CDR1 and CDR2 (germline): PRHDT, FYEKMQ (reference sequence). The CDR3 nucleotides read TGTGCCAGCTCAGGGAGGCGAGGGAATGAGCAGTTCTTC. It specifies CASSGRRGNEQFF.

The rearrangement links TRBV11-1 to TRBJ2-5; D is undetermined. Germline CDR1 and CDR2: SGHAT and FQDESV (reference sequence). The CDR3 is 13 amino acids. Trimming removed 6 bases from V and 1 base from J, with 9 bases in between. The CDR3 spells CASSRHLQETQYF. The CDR3 nucleotides read TGTGCCAGCAGTCGACACCTCCAAGAGACCCAGTACTTC.

The rearrangement links TRBV2 to TRBJ1-5; D is unclear. CDR3 length: 13 amino acids. The germline V gene encodes CDR1 SNHLY and CDR2 FYNNEI. Trimming stripped 4 bases from V and 4 bases from J, with 8 bases between. The CDR3 DNA sequence: TGTGCCAGCAGTGGTGGGAGTAATCAGCCCCAGCATTTT. This sequence encodes CASSGGSNQPQHF.

This chain uses TRBV19 with TRBJ2-1; TRBD2 matches 11 bases. Trimming removed 1 base from V and 7 bases from J; junction bases left unmatched: 12. The CDR3 sequence is 18 residues long. Germline CDR1 LNHDA, CDR2 SQIVND (reference sequence). The CDR3 sequence: CASSIAKSGSGRGNEQFF. The CDR3 coding sequence is TGTGCCAGTAGTATAGCCAAGAGCGGTAGCGGGAGGGGGAATGAGCAGTTCTTC.

V gene TRBV27 combines with J gene TRBJ1-2; the D gene is possibly TRBD1 (6 bases). There are 13 residues in the CDR3. Trimming stripped 6 bases from V and 5 bases from J, with 13 bases between. Germline V gene sequence: CDR1 MNHEY, CDR2 SMNVEV (reference sequence). The CDR3 DNA follows: TGTGCCAGCAGGGACAGTCATGCGTATGGCTACACCTTC. Translated, it gives CASRDSHAYGYTF.